The 22 T cell receptor beta chains below were found in one sample sequenced in a study of blood T cells in healthy people across ages. Then a second PCR, running roughly 7 to 11 cycles, was carried out with a sample-barcoded 5' primer and a J-beta primer mix. Each CDR3 protein is one row after TCRdb ran MiXCR on the 5' RACE reads. The sample has around 650,000 distinct CDR3 sequences; roughly 43% are singletons. Sequenced input: blood. These receptors were taken from a man older than 75 in good health.

This clonotype was seen a handful of times. This chain connects TRBV20-1 to TRBJ2-3; TRBD1 matches 7 bases. V was pared by 4 bases and J by 5 bases, with 9 bases of the junction left unmatched. Per the germline V gene, CDR1 is DFQATT and CDR2 is SNEGSKA (reference sequence). CDR3 size: 14 residues. As DNA, the CDR3 is TGCAGTGCTATTCCCGGGACAGAAGAAGATACGCAGTATTTT. Protein sequence: CSAIPGTEEDTQYF.

The genes are TRBV25-1 and TRBJ1-5, with a possible D match to TRBD1 (5 bases). Germline V CDR1 and CDR2: MGHDK, SYGVNS. The CDR3 has 15 residues. V was trimmed by 5 bases and J by 4 bases, leaving 15 bases between them. DNA of the CDR3: TGTGCCAGCAGTCTAAGTGGGGCAGTGAATCAGCCCCAGCATTTT. Its protein is CASSLSGAVNQPQHF.

This clonotype came up many times. This chain connects TRBV4-3 to TRBJ1-5; 7 bases match TRBD1. This CDR3 has 13 residues. Germline V gene data show CDR1 as LGHNA and CDR2 as YSLEER. Trimming removed 0 bases from V and 9 bases from J; junction bases left unmatched: 2. CDR3 region: CASSQEYRGPQHF. In nucleotides, the CDR3 is TGCGCCAGCAGCCAAGAATACAGGGGGCCCCAGCATTTT.

This clonotype came up a few times. The chain has TRBV20-1 and TRBJ2-3; TRBD1 is a possible D gene (6 bases). The CDR3 is made up of 12 amino acids. Germline CDR1 is DFQATT and CDR2 is SNEGSKA (reference sequence). V gave up 8 bases and J gave up 5 bases, with 14 bases separating them. CDR3 nucleotides: TGCAGTCGGCAGGGGCAAAGAGATACGCAGTATTTT. Its translation: CSRQGQRDTQYF.

V is TRBV3-1 and J is TRBJ1-1; 8 nucleotides align to TRBD1. Germline CDR1 is LGHDT and CDR2 is YNNKEL (reference sequence). The CDR3 has 13 residues. V shed 1 base, J shed 7 bases, and the junction held 2 bases outside the gene matches. The DNA of the CDR3 is TGTGCCAGCAGCCAAGGGACAGGGAGTGAAGCTTTCTTT. It is translated as CASSQGTGSEAFF. Variable domain in full (rest from reference TRBV3-1 and TRBJ1-1): DTAVSQTPKYLVTQMGNDKSIKCEQNLGHDTMYWYKQDSKKFLKIMFSYNNKELIINETVPNRFSPKSPDKAHLNLHINSLELGDSAVYFCASSQGTGSEAFFGQGTRLTVV.

The gene calls are TRBV7-2 and TRBJ2-7; D ambiguous. From germline, CDR1 is SGHTA and CDR2 FQGNSA. The V gene lost 0 bases and the J gene lost 0 bases, with 12 bases spanning the gap. This CDR3 is built from 16 residues. Here the CDR3 reads CASSLAQSGPSYEQYF. CDR3 DNA: TGTGCCAGCAGCTTAGCTCAGTCTGGCCCCTCCTACGAGCAGTACTTC. Supplemented by reference TRBV7-2 and TRBJ2-7, the full variable domain reads GAGVSQSPSNKVTEKGKDVELRCDPISGHTALYWYRQSLGQGLEFLIYFQGNSAPDKSGLPSDRFSAERTGGSVSTLTIQRTQQEDSAVYLCASSLAQSGPSYEQYFGPGTRLTVT.

V usage is TRBV28 and J usage is TRBJ2-3, with 7 nucleotides matching TRBD1. Germline CDR1 is MDHEN and CDR2 is SYDVKM. This CDR3 is built from 15 residues. With V trimmed by 10 bases and J by 2 bases, 12 bases remained unmatched. Written as DNA, the CDR3 is TGTGCCACCATCCGACAGGGAAGACCCACAGATACGCAGTATTTT. Amino acid sequence: CATIRQGRPTDTQYF.

The chain couples TRBV29-1 to TRBJ2-7, with 7 bases that match TRBD2. The DNA matches TRBJ2-5 better at its end, which makes the J call doubtful. Per the germline V gene, CDR1 is SQVTM and CDR2 is ANQGSEA. The CDR3 is 13 amino acids. The DNA for the CDR3 is TGCAGCGTACAAGCGGGGCCATACGAGACCCAGTACTTC. Residues: CSVQAGPYETQYF.

This clonotype is a singleton in its sample. The chain links TRBV6-2 or TRBV6-3 to TRBJ2-1, with D possibly TRBD2 on 6 matching bases. This CDR3 spans 12 amino acids. The V gene's germline CDR1 is MNHEY and CDR2 SVGEGT. Trimming took off 6 bases at V and 13 bases at J, with 16 bases between the two ends. This CDR3 reads CASSPSGETQFF. CDR3 in DNA: TGTGCCAGCAGCCCTTCGGGGGAGACCCAGTTCTTC.

This chain's CDR3 is CSAPLRAGLDAGEQYF. Written as DNA, the CDR3 is TGCAGTGCTCCTCTACGAGCGGGGCTAGACGCGGGGGAGCAGTACTTC. The rearrangement uses TRBV20-1 and TRBJ2-5; 7 bases align to TRBD2. The V segment lost 5 bases and the J segment 11 bases; nucleotides outside the gene matches: 23. This CDR3 is 16 amino acids long. Germline assignment: CDR1 DFQATT and CDR2 SNEGSKA (reference sequence).

This clonotype was counted between two and nine times. CDR3 nucleotide sequence: TGCGCCAGCAGCTTGGTGCCGGGGGGTATGGGGCAAGAGACCCAGTACTTC. Protein: CASSLVPGGMGQETQYF. The genes are TRBV5-1 and TRBJ2-5; 7 bases map to TRBD2. V gave up 0 bases and J gave up 2 bases; unmatched junction bases: 10. Per germline, CDR1 SGHRS and CDR2 YFSETQ. The CDR3 covers 17 residues.

This chain connects TRBV6-5 to TRBJ2-5, with D possibly being TRBD1 or TRBD2 (5 bases each). Germline lookup yields CDR1 MNHEY and CDR2 SVGAGI. V lost 5 bases and J 7 bases, leaving 17 bases between the germline ends. The length of the CDR3 is 14 residues. CDR3 nucleotide sequence: TGTGCCAGCAGTCCGGGACCACGACGAGGGACCCAGTACTTC. It is translated as CASSPGPRRGTQYF.

The chain carries TRBV20-1 and TRBJ1-2; D not certain. The CDR3 consists of 12 residues. Germline loops: CDR1 DFQATT, CDR2 SNEGSKA (reference sequence). The V end was cut by 1 base, the J end by 6 bases, with 9 bases between. The CDR3 sequence: CSARGTQHGYTF. The CDR3 DNA sequence: TGCAGTGCTAGAGGTACTCAACATGGCTACACCTTC.

This clonotype was detected many times. The V call is TRBV6-6, the J call TRBJ1-1, with a weak D call TRBD1 (5 bases). With 6 bases removed from V and 3 bases from J, the gap between germline ends came to 17 bases. Germline V gene lookup returns CDR1 MNHNY and CDR2 SVGAGI (reference sequence). CDR3 length: 15 amino acids. The DNA of the CDR3 is TGTGCCAGCAGGGAGGACATCCTTTTGGACACTGAAGCTTTCTTT. It codes for CASREDILLDTEAFF.

The rearrangement uses TRBV7-2 and TRBJ2-7; 8 bases are a match to TRBD2. The CDR3 length is 16 residues. Per germline, CDR1 SGHTA and CDR2 FQGNSA. The junction had 11 bases not matched to a gene; V was cut back by 1 base and J by 6 bases. CDR3 sequence (DNA): TGTGCCAGCAGCTTAGGGGCGGGAGGTTCCTTCGGCGAGCAGTACTTC. This codes for CASSLGAGGSFGEQYF.

Only a few counts were recorded for this clonotype. This chain joins TRBV10-1 and TRBJ2-3; perhaps TRBD2 as D (6 bases). V lost 5 bases, J lost 3 bases, and 12 bases lay in between. This CDR3 has 14 residues. Germline V gene sequence: CDR1 WNHNN, CDR2 SYGVQD (reference sequence). The CDR3 DNA reads TGCGCCAGCAGTTCGGAGGGGTTGACAGATACGCAGTATTTT. It specifies CASSSEGLTDTQYF.

The chain is built from TRBV7-2 and TRBJ2-3; D unresolved. The CDR3 sequence is 16 residues long. Trimming removed 3 bases from V and 0 bases from J, with 13 bases in between. The germline V gene encodes CDR1 SGHTA and CDR2 FQGNSA. This chain's CDR3 is CASSLRRAASTDTQYF. CDR3 in DNA: TGTGCCAGCAGCTTGAGACGGGCCGCTAGCACAGATACGCAGTATTTT.

The rearrangement uses TRBV3-1 and TRBJ1-6; D is unresolved. V was pared by 1 base and J by 6 bases, with 10 bases between. The CDR3 has 15 amino acids. CDR1 and CDR2 from the germline V gene are LGHDT and YNNKEL (reference sequence). The CDR3 nucleotides read TGTGCCAGCAGCCAAGGGGGAATCGCTAATTCACCCCTCCACTTT. It is translated as CASSQGGIANSPLHF.

J is TRBJ2-1 and V is TRBV10-3; 12 bases fit TRBD2. The germline CDR1 and CDR2 sequences are ENHRY and SYGVKD. The CDR3 length is 16 residues. Germline trimming cut 2 bases from V and 6 bases from J; bases unmatched to any gene: 5. DNA of the CDR3: TGTGCCATCAGTGAGGAACTAGCGGGAGGAAGCAATGAGCAGTTCTTC. Encoded protein: CAISEELAGGSNEQFF.

The gene calls are TRBV11-2 and TRBJ2-5, with 8 bases aligning to TRBD2. V was clipped by 5 bases and J by 2 bases; unmatched bases: 10. Per germline, CDR1 SGHAT and CDR2 FQNNGV. This CDR3 is 16 amino acids long. In DNA form, the CDR3 reads TGTGCCAGCAGCCCAGAACAGGCGGGAGGACAAGAGACCCAGTACTTC. It yields the protein CASSPEQAGGQETQYF.

This clonotype was recorded a few times. This rearrangement joins TRBV10-3 to TRBJ2-1; no clear D. V was pared by 4 bases and J by 7 bases, with 5 bases between. The CDR3 is 11 residues long. The germline V gene has CDR1 ENHRY and CDR2 SYGVKD. The CDR3 reads CAISAANEQFF. The CDR3 DNA is TGTGCCATCAGTGCCGCGAATGAGCAGTTCTTC.

This clonotype was observed many times. This sequence joins TRBV16 and TRBJ2-1; no clear D gene. CDR1 KGHSY and CDR2 FQNENV come from the germline V gene. V lost 2 bases to trimming and J lost 0 bases, with 8 bases between them. There are 15 residues in the CDR3. CDR3 in DNA: TGTGCCAGCAGCCAAGTGGCTAGCTCCTACAATGAGCAGTTCTTC. It codes for CASSQVASSYNEQFF.